The 3 T cell receptor beta chains in this list originate from one sample, sequenced in a study of shared clonotypes between healthy human individuals. Assay used: immunoSEQ multiplex PCR; TCRdb lists only in-frame clones, some missing. The sample has over 1.4 million clones; around 97% are singletons. The sequenced sample was naive CD4+ T cells sorted from blood. The subset here: CD45RA+ positively selected. The origin of the receptors is a young man in good health.

The chain joins TRBV28 to TRBJ2-6; a weak D match, TRBD2 (5 bases). The germline CDR1 and CDR2 sequences are MDHEN and SYDVKM. This CDR3 is built from 14 residues. V was shortened by 6 bases and J by 4 bases, with 10 bases between the two germline ends. The CDR3 DNA follows: TGTGCCAGCAGAGGAGGTTGGGGGGCCAACGTCCTGACTTTC. This translates into CASRGGWGANVLTF. Complete variable domain (other parts from reference TRBV28 and TRBJ2-6): DVKVTQSSRYLVKRTGEKVFLECVQDMDHENMFWYRQDPGLGLRLIYFSYDVKMKEKGDIPEGYSVSREKKERFSLILESASTNQTSMYLCASRGGWGANVLTFGAGSRLTVL.

This CDR3 reads CASRRTDYGYTF. In nucleotides, the CDR3 is TGTGCCAGCAGGCGGACAGACTATGGCTACACCTTC. The chain joins TRBV6-5 to TRBJ1-2; tentative D call: TRBD1 (6 bases). CDR3 length: 12 residues. Looked up from germline, CDR1 is MNHEY and CDR2 is SVGAGI. V dropped 6 bases and J dropped 3 bases, with 8 bases sitting between them.

This chain joins TRBV29-1 and TRBJ2-7, with unresolved D. This CDR3 spans 16 amino acids. V was cut by 8 bases and J by 3 bases, with 26 bases left in between. CDR1 and CDR2 (germline): SQVTM, ANQGSEA. The CDR3 spells CSPRSGKPHIVYEQYF. CDR3 DNA: TGCAGCCCCAGGTCAGGAAAACCTCATATAGTCTACGAGCAGTACTTC.